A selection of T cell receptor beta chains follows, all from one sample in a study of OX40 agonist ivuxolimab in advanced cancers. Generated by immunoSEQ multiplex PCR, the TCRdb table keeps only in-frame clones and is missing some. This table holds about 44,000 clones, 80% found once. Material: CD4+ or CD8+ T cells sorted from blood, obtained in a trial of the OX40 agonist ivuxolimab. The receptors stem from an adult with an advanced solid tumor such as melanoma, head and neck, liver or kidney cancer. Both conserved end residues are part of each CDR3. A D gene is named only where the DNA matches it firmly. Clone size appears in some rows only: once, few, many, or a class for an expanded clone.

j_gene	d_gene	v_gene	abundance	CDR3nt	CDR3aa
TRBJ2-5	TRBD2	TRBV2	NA	TGCGTCTTGCGGGAGCAAGAGACCCAGTACTTC	CVLREQETQYF
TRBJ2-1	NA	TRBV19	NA	TGTGCCAGTAGTATAGATCTGGGCAATGAGCAGTTCTTC	CASSIDLGNEQFF
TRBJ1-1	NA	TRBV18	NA	TGTGCCAGCTCACCGCCGACAGGGAACACTGAAGCTTTCTTT	CASSPPTGNTEAFF
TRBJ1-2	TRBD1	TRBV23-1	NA	TGCGCCAGCAGTCAACCGGACAGGGCGAGTGATGGCTACACCTTC	CASSQPDRASDGYTF
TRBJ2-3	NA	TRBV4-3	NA	TGCGCCAGCAGCCAAGATCGTGGGGCGGGCGGGATAGGTGATACGCAGTATTTT	CASSQDRGAGGIGDTQYF
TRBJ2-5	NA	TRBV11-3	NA	TGTGCCAGCAGCTTAGCGGTATCTGCGACATCGGGGCAAGAGACCCAGTACTTC	CASSLAVSATSGQETQYF
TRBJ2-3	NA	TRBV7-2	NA	TGTGCCAGCAGCCCACCTGACGGGAGTGGCACAGATACGCAGTATTTT	CASSPPDGSGTDTQYF
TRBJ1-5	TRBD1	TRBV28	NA	TGTGCCAGCAGTATAAGGACAGGACTTCTTCATCAGCCCCAGCATTTT	CASSIRTGLLHQPQHF
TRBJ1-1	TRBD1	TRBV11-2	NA	TGTGCCAGCAGCTTAACTGGACAGGGCTCTTTT	CASSLTGQGSF
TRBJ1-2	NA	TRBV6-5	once	TGTGCCAGCAGTCCCCTTTACCAGGATGGCTACACCTTC	CASSPLYQDGYTF
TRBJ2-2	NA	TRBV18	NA	TGTGCCAGCTCAATCACCGGGACAGCGGGCACCGGGGAGCTGTTTTTT	CASSITGTAGTGELFF
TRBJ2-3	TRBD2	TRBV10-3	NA	TGTGCCATCAGTAGTAGCGGGGCCAACACAGATACGCAGTATTTT	CAISSSGANTDTQYF
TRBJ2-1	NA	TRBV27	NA	TGTGCCAGCAGTTTAGGTAATATTCGGGGGAATGAGCAGTTCTTC	CASSLGNIRGNEQFF
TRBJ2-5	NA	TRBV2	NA	TGTGCCAGCAGGACAAATTGGGCAAACTCGGGGGAGACCCAGTACTTC	CASRTNWANSGETQYF
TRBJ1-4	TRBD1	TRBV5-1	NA	TGCGCCAGCAGCCCGACAGGGGGCGCAGAGGAAAAACTGTTTTTT	CASSPTGGAEEKLFF
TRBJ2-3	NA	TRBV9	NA	TGTGCCAGCTCTCAAAGGGGGGTGGGAACAGATACGCAGTATTTT	CASSQRGVGTDTQYF
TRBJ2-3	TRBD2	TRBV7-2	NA	TGTGCCAGCAGCCCTGGGACTAGCGGACGCACAGATACGCAGTATTTT	CASSPGTSGRTDTQYF
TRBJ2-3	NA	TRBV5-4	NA	TGTGCCAGCAGCTACACAGATACGCAGTATTTT	CASSYTDTQYF
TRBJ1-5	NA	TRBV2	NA	TGTGCCAGCAAGGGGGGTTATAGCAATCAGCCCCAGCATTTT	CASKGGYSNQPQHF
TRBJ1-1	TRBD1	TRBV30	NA	TGTGCCTGTTCCTCCGGGACAGGGGGCGCGCGGGCTTTCTTT	CACSSGTGGARAFF
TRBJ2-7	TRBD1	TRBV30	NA	TGTGCCTGGAGTAAGGGGACAGGGGGCTACGAGCAGTACTTC	CAWSKGTGGYEQYF
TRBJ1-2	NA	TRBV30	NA	TGTGCCTGGAGGGAGAGGGCCTCTAACTATGGCTACACCTTC	CAWRERASNYGYTF
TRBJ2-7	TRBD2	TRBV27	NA	TGTGCCAGCAGGATAAGCGGGAGTAACGACGAGCGGTACTTC	CASRISGSNDERYF
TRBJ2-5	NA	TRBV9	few	TGTGCCAGCAGCCAGAATGCGGGGATCCAAGAGACCCAGTACTTC	CASSQNAGIQETQYF
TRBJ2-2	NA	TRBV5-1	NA	TGCGCCAGCAGCTTCCTCGGGGGTACCGGGGAGCTGTTTTTT	CASSFLGGTGELFF
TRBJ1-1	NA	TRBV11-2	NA	TGTGCCAGCAGCTCACAGGGTATTGAAGCTTTCTTT	CASSSQGIEAFF
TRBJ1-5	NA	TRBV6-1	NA	TGTGCCAGCAGCTTTTCGGGGGATAGCAATCAGCCCCAGCATTTT	CASSFSGDSNQPQHF
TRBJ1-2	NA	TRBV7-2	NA	TGTGCCAGCAGCAACTTTACCTATGGCTACACCTTC	CASSNFTYGYTF
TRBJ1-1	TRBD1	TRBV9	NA	TGTGCCAGCAGCGTAGACAGGGGCACTGAAGCTTTCTTT	CASSVDRGTEAFF
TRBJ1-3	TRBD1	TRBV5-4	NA	TGTGCCAGCAGCCCGGGACAGGGGGCGTTCGGAAACACCATATATTTT	CASSPGQGAFGNTIYF
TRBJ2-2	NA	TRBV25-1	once	TGTGCCAGCGGGAGAATGACCGGGGAGCTGTTTTTT	CASGRMTGELFF
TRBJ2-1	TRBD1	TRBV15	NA	TGTGCCACCAGCGGATACAGGGGGACAGTAAATGAGCAGTTCTTC	CATSGYRGTVNEQFF
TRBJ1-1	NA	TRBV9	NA	TGTGCCAGCAGCGTAGGGGGGCTAGGTGAAGCTTTCTTT	CASSVGGLGEAFF
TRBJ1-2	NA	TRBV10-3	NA	TGTGCCATCAGTGACGGATCAGACGGCTATGGCTACACCTTC	CAISDGSDGYGYTF
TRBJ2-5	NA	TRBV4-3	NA	TGCGCCAGCAGCCGGCAGGCCCGACAAGAGACCCAGTACTTC	CASSRQARQETQYF
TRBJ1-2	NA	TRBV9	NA	TGTGCCAGCAGCACGGGACACCGAAACTATGGCTACACCTTC	CASSTGHRNYGYTF
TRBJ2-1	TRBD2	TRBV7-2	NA	TGTGCCAGCAGCACTAGCGGGATTACCAATGAGCAGTTCTTC	CASSTSGITNEQFF
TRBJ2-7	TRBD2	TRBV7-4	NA	TGTGCCAGCAGGATTAGCGGGAGAGAGCAGTACTTC	CASRISGREQYF
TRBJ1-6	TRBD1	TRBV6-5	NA	TGTGCCAGCAGCCGACAGGGGGTTTCACCCCTCCACTTT	CASSRQGVSPLHF
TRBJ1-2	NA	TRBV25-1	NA	TGTGCCAGCAGTGAACTTGGTGAACCCGGCTACACCTTC	CASSELGEPGYTF
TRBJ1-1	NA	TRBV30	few	TGTGCCTGGAGTGTACGGACGAACACTGAAGCTTTCTTT	CAWSVRTNTEAFF
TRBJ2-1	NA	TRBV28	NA	TGTGCCAGCACCGGATCCCGTTCAGCTATTAATGAGCAGTTCTTC	CASTGSRSAINEQFF
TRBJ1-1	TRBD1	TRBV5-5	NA	TGTGCCAGCATGACAGGGCTAAACACTGAAGCTTTCTTT	CASMTGLNTEAFF
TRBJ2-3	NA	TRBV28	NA	TGTGCCAGCAGTTTTGTGGGGCCCAGCACAGATACGCAGTATTTT	CASSFVGPSTDTQYF
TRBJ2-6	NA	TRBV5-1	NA	TGCGCCAGCAGCCCAAACACCCGACAGTATTCTGGGGCCAACGTCCTGACTTTC	CASSPNTRQYSGANVLTF
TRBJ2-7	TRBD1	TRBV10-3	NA	TGTGCCATCAGGGGGGACAGGGATTTGGAGTACTTC	CAIRGDRDLEYF
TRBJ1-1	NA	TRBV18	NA	TGTGCCAGCTCACTGGCCCAGGGTGGGGGCACTGAAGCTTTCTTT	CASSLAQGGGTEAFF
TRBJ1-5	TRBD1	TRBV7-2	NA	TGTGCCAGCAGCGAAGACAGGGGTGGGAATCAGCCCCAGCATTTT	CASSEDRGGNQPQHF
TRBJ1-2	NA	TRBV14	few	TGTGCCAGCAGCCAAGTAGACAGCACCAGCTATGGCTACACCTTC	CASSQVDSTSYGYTF
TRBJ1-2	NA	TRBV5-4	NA	TGTGCCAGCAGCTTGGAGTCCAATAACTATGGCTACACCTTC	CASSLESNNYGYTF
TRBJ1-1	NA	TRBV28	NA	TGTGCCAGCAGCCCCAGTGGGGGGCCGAACACTGAAGCTTTCTTT	CASSPSGGPNTEAFF
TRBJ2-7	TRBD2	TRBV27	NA	TGTGCCAGCACCCTGGGGGGGCTAGCGGGCGCGAGGAGCTCCTACGAGCAGTACTTC	CASTLGGLAGARSSYEQYF
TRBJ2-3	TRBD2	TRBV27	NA	TGTGCCAGCAGTTTACCGACTAGCGGGGGCACAGATACGCAGTATTTT	CASSLPTSGGTDTQYF
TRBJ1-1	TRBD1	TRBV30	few	TGTGCCTGGAGTTTACAGGGGGAAGCTTTCTTT	CAWSLQGEAFF
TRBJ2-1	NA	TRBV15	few	TGTGCCACCAGCAGAGACAGGGGAGGAACCAATGAGCAGTTCTTC	CATSRDRGGTNEQFF
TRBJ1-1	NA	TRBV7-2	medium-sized	TGTGCCAGCAGCTTGTCATCTGGCTATGGTGAAGCTTTCTTT	CASSLSSGYGEAFF